A selection of T cell receptor beta chains follows, all from one sample in a study of radiation and T cells in renal cell carcinoma. Sequenced by immunoSEQ multiplex PCR; TCRdb stores in-frame clones only, minus some. Of about 150,000 clones listed, around 90% are singletons. The sample in question was blood, obtained from a patient whose treatment included radiotherapy and nephrectomy. The receptors were gathered from a woman in her sixties or seventies with renal cell carcinoma. CDR3s include the opening cysteine and the closing phenylalanine or tryptophan. Each record gives: J gene, CDR3 length, clone size, V gene, D gene, CDR3 DNA, CDR3 protein. The D gene is left open where the match is weak. Clone size is not always given. Where it is, it says once, few, many or a class for expanded clones.

J gene: TRBJ1-2
CDR3 length: 13
clone size: -
V gene: TRBV6-1
D gene: TRBD1
CDR3 DNA: TGTGCCAGCAGTGAAGCGAGGGGGCTTGGCTACACCTTC
CDR3 protein: CASSEARGLGYTF

J gene: TRBJ1-5
CDR3 length: 13
clone size: -
V gene: TRBV28
D gene: -
CDR3 DNA: TGTGCCAGCAGGACCCCGGGGACTCAGCCCCAGCATTTT
CDR3 protein: CASRTPGTQPQHF

J gene: TRBJ2-2
CDR3 length: 16
clone size: -
V gene: TRBV4-3
D gene: TRBD1
CDR3 DNA: TGCGCCAGCAGCCCGGGCCGACAGGGGGCTGTCGGGGAGCTGTTTTTT
CDR3 protein: CASSPGRQGAVGELFF

J gene: TRBJ1-2
CDR3 length: 13
clone size: once
V gene: TRBV5-4
D gene: -
CDR3 DNA: TGTGCCAGCAGCTTAACCGGGGGTTCCGGCTACACCTTC
CDR3 protein: CASSLTGGSGYTF

J gene: TRBJ2-2
CDR3 length: 16
clone size: -
V gene: TRBV10-3
D gene: TRBD2
CDR3 DNA: TGTGCCATCAGTGACACTAGCGGTAAATACACCGGGGAGCTGTTTTTT
CDR3 protein: CAISDTSGKYTGELFF

J gene: TRBJ2-1
CDR3 length: 15
clone size: -
V gene: TRBV6-6
D gene: TRBD2
CDR3 DNA: TGTGCCAGCAGTGGCGGCAGCGGGGGAATCAATGAGCAGTTCTTC
CDR3 protein: CASSGGSGGINEQFF

J gene: TRBJ2-2
CDR3 length: 14
clone size: -
V gene: TRBV5-4
D gene: TRBD2
CDR3 DNA: TGTGCCAGCAGCTTACCGGGGGGCACCGGGGAGCTGTTTTTT
CDR3 protein: CASSLPGGTGELFF

J gene: TRBJ1-2
CDR3 length: 13
clone size: -
V gene: TRBV2
D gene: TRBD1
CDR3 DNA: TGTGCCAGCAGGGAACAGGGGGCAGGGGGCTACACCTTC
CDR3 protein: CASREQGAGGYTF

J gene: TRBJ1-2
CDR3 length: 15
clone size: -
V gene: TRBV6-5
D gene: -
CDR3 DNA: TGTGCCAGCAGTTATCTTCAGGGCCCGAAGGGGGGCTACACCTTC
CDR3 protein: CASSYLQGPKGGYTF

J gene: TRBJ2-2
CDR3 length: 16
clone size: -
V gene: TRBV5-1
D gene: TRBD2
CDR3 DNA: TGCGCCAGCAGGCGCAGCGGGGGGGCGAACACCGGGGAGCTGTTTTTT
CDR3 protein: CASRRSGGANTGELFF

J gene: TRBJ2-3
CDR3 length: 13
clone size: -
V gene: TRBV5-1
D gene: -
CDR3 DNA: TGCGCCAGCAGGGAACTCAGCACAGATACGCAGTATTTT
CDR3 protein: CASRELSTDTQYF

J gene: TRBJ1-2
CDR3 length: 13
clone size: -
V gene: TRBV19
D gene: TRBD1
CDR3 DNA: TGTGCCAGCATTGGACAGGGATTCTATGGCTACACCTTC
CDR3 protein: CASIGQGFYGYTF

J gene: TRBJ1-3
CDR3 length: 11
clone size: -
V gene: TRBV20-1
D gene: -
CDR3 DNA: TGCAGTGCTAGAGGGGGGAACACCATATATTTT
CDR3 protein: CSARGGNTIYF

J gene: TRBJ2-6
CDR3 length: 16
clone size: -
V gene: TRBV19
D gene: -
CDR3 DNA: TGTGCCAGTAGACGCAAAGGGGAGGCCGGGGCCAACGTCCTGACTTTC
CDR3 protein: CASRRKGEAGANVLTF

J gene: TRBJ1-4
CDR3 length: 13
clone size: -
V gene: TRBV5-5
D gene: -
CDR3 DNA: TGTGCCAGCAGCTTAACAGGGAATGAAAAACTGTTTTTT
CDR3 protein: CASSLTGNEKLFF

J gene: TRBJ1-2
CDR3 length: 11
clone size: -
V gene: TRBV30
D gene: TRBD1
CDR3 DNA: TGTGCCTGGAACGACAGGGCTGGCTACACCTTC
CDR3 protein: CAWNDRAGYTF

J gene: TRBJ1-1
CDR3 length: 14
clone size: -
V gene: TRBV29-1
D gene: -
CDR3 DNA: TGCAGCGTTGACTCTGTGGGGAGGAGAACTGAAGCTTTCTTT
CDR3 protein: CSVDSVGRRTEAFF

J gene: TRBJ1-6
CDR3 length: 16
clone size: few
V gene: TRBV4-1
D gene: TRBD1
CDR3 DNA: TGCGCCAGCAGCCAAACCGGGACAGGCTATAATTCACCCCTCCACTTT
CDR3 protein: CASSQTGTGYNSPLHF

J gene: TRBJ2-1
CDR3 length: 16
clone size: -
V gene: TRBV5-1
D gene: TRBD1
CDR3 DNA: TGCGCCAGCAGCCCCCTGGGACAGCTAAACTACAATGAGCAGTTCTTC
CDR3 protein: CASSPLGQLNYNEQFF

J gene: TRBJ1-1
CDR3 length: 12
clone size: -
V gene: TRBV2
D gene: -
CDR3 DNA: TGTGCCAGCAGTGATTCGAACACTGAAGCTTTCTTT
CDR3 protein: CASSDSNTEAFF

J gene: TRBJ2-5
CDR3 length: 15
clone size: once
V gene: TRBV4-1
D gene: -
CDR3 DNA: TGCGCCAGCAGCCAAAAGGAGGGGCAACAAGAGACCCAGTACTTC
CDR3 protein: CASSQKEGQQETQYF

J gene: TRBJ1-1
CDR3 length: 16
clone size: -
V gene: TRBV30
D gene: -
CDR3 DNA: TGTGCCTGGAATACTGTCCGGGGGAACATGAACACTGAAGCTTTCTTT
CDR3 protein: CAWNTVRGNMNTEAFF